Shown below are 21 T cell receptor beta chains from a single sample sequenced in a study of blood T cell repertoires in COVID-19. The repertoire was sequenced with immunoSEQ multiplex PCR; TCRdb's copy has only in-frame clones and lacks some. The sample contains under 200,000 clones, roughly 87% of which appear only once. Sequencing used PBMCs or T cells enriched from blood (not recorded which). Every receptor here comes from a woman between 45 and 65 years old who had recovered from COVID-19.

V gene TRBV6-2 or TRBV6-3 combines with J gene TRBJ1-4, with 7 bases aligning to TRBD1. Trimming cost V 5 bases and J 8 bases; bases outside gene matches: 17. CDR3 length equals 17 residues. Germline V gene data show CDR1 as MNHEY and CDR2 as SVGEGT. CDR3 sequence (DNA): TGTGCCAGCAGTCAGTACCTACAGGGGTACGGAGAAGAAAAACTGTTTTTT. Translation gives CASSQYLQGYGEEKLFF.

The rearrangement uses TRBV6-5 and TRBJ2-7, with a tentative D call TRBD1 (6 bases). Trimming stripped 2 bases from V and 3 bases from J, with 11 bases between. Germline lookup yields CDR1 MNHEY and CDR2 SVGAGI. This CDR3 contains 14 residues. CDR3 sequence: CASSYVQGNYEQYF. The CDR3 bases are TGTGCCAGCAGTTACGTTCAGGGGAACTACGAGCAGTACTTC.

V usage is TRBV19 and J usage is TRBJ1-5; D is perhaps TRBD1 (5 bases). The CDR3 spans 13 residues. Germline V gene data show CDR1 as LNHDA and CDR2 as SQIVND (reference sequence). The ends were cut back, 3 bases at V and 9 bases at J, with 12 bases in the middle. In nucleotides, the CDR3 is TGTGCCAGTAGTATCTCGCAGGGTCTGCCCCAGCATTTT. This codes for CASSISQGLPQHF.

The chain links TRBV12-5 to TRBJ1-2; TRBD1 matches at 7 bases. Per the germline V gene, CDR1 is LGHNT and CDR2 is FRNRAP. The CDR3 loop spans 13 amino acids. J was trimmed by 9 bases and V by 2 bases; bases with no gene match: 6. DNA of the CDR3: TGTGCTAGTGGTTTGTTATCGACAGGGCGCTACACCTTC. Translated: CASGLLSTGRYTF.

The rearrangement joins TRBV6-5 to TRBJ2-1; TRBD2 is a possible D gene (5 bases). This CDR3 spans 14 amino acids. CDR1 is MNHEY and CDR2 is SVGAGI in the germline V gene. V was cut by 7 bases and J by 8 bases, with 18 bases left in between. CDR3 region: CASTRGGPRDEQFF. DNA of the CDR3: TGTGCCAGCACTCGAGGAGGCCCAAGGGATGAGCAGTTCTTC.

The chain carries TRBV5-4 and TRBJ1-1; D is ambiguous. V was clipped by 5 bases and J by 0 bases, with 8 bases between them. Germline loops: CDR1 SGHNT, CDR2 YYREEE (reference sequence). The CDR3 loop spans 13 amino acids. CDR3 DNA: TGTGCCAGCAGGTTAACTATGAACACTGAAGCTTTCTTT. Translation gives CASRLTMNTEAFF.

The V call is TRBV18, the J call TRBJ1-6, with a possible D match to TRBD1 (5 bases). V was trimmed by 3 bases and J by 8 bases, leaving 11 bases between them. This CDR3 is 14 amino acids long. Per germline, CDR1 KGHSH and CDR2 LQKENI. The CDR3 bases are TGTGCCAGCTCACCGGAGACAGTGTATTCACCCCTCCACTTT. Translating gives CASSPETVYSPLHF.

The chain employs TRBV3-1 (or the pseudogene TRBV3-2) and TRBJ2-7; possible D gene TRBD1, 6 bases. Per the germline V gene, CDR1 is LGHDT and CDR2 is YNNKEL (reference sequence). V was trimmed by 1 base and J by 3 bases, leaving 10 bases between them. This CDR3 comprises 14 residues. The CDR3: CASSQVGQSYEQYF. In DNA, the CDR3 is TGTGCCAGCAGCCAAGTCGGACAGAGCTACGAGCAGTACTTC.

The genes are TRBV2 and TRBJ1-5; tentatively, D is TRBD1 (6 bases). V shed 5 bases and J shed 3 bases, with 11 bases lying between them. The CDR3 spans 14 residues. The germline CDR1 and CDR2 sequences are SNHLY and FYNNEI. CDR3 region: CASSTQGLNQPQHF. DNA for the CDR3: TGTGCCAGCAGTACCCAGGGGCTCAATCAGCCCCAGCATTTT.

The CDR3 spells CASSYLALSNQPQHF. DNA of the CDR3: TGTGCCAGCAGTTATCTAGCTCTTAGCAATCAGCCCCAGCATTTT. The chain uses TRBV6-2 or TRBV6-3 and TRBJ1-5; D not resolved. The CDR3 sequence is 15 residues long. With 3 bases removed from V and 0 bases from J, the gap between germline ends came to 9 bases. CDR1 MNHEY and CDR2 SVGEGT come from the germline V gene.

The rearrangement joins TRBV4-3 to TRBJ1-6; 9 bases fit TRBD1. V was clipped by 4 bases and J by 10 bases; unmatched bases: 8. The CDR3 is made up of 15 amino acids. Germline V gene lookup returns CDR1 LGHNA and CDR2 YSLEER. The CDR3 DNA reads TGCGCCAGCAGCCTTCGGGGACAGGGTAGCTCACCCCTCCACTTT. Its translation: CASSLRGQGSSPLHF.

This chain joins TRBV30 and TRBJ2-6, with 7 nucleotides matching TRBD2. Germline CDR1 GTSNPN, CDR2 SVGIG (reference sequence). The CDR3 has 15 residues. The CDR3 sequence is CAQGGRYSGANVLTF. For the CDR3, the DNA is TGTGCTCAGGGAGGGAGATACTCTGGGGCCAACGTCCTGACTTTC.

This rearrangement joins TRBV6-6 to TRBJ2-1; 7 nucleotides align to TRBD1. From germline, CDR1 is MNHNY and CDR2 SVGAGI (reference sequence). The V gene end was trimmed by 6 bases and the J gene end by 0 bases; junction bases not matched to a gene: 20. CDR3 size: 20 residues. This CDR3 reads CASSPQPGTASRFSYNEQFF. DNA of the CDR3: TGTGCCAGCAGCCCCCAACCGGGGACAGCGTCGAGATTCTCCTACAATGAGCAGTTCTTC.

This rearrangement joins TRBV27 to TRBJ2-7, with TRBD2 as a possible D gene (6 bases). From germline, CDR1 is MNHEY and CDR2 SMNVEV (reference sequence). The CDR3 sequence is 14 residues long. Trimming removed 4 bases from V and 2 bases from J, with 12 bases in between. The CDR3 region has the DNA TGTGCCAGCAGTTCAGGGCGGGGAACCTACGAGCAGTACTTC. It specifies CASSSGRGTYEQYF.

The table lists this clone with a count of one. The V and J genes are TRBV18 and TRBJ2-7, with 7 bases lining up with TRBD2. CDR3 size: 15 residues. Losses at the gene ends were 0 bases for V and 6 bases for J; bases not matched to a gene: 8. Germline CDR1 KGHSH, CDR2 LQKENI. The CDR3 DNA reads TGTGCCAGCTCACCACCGGGCAGGGAGGGAGGCGAGCAGTACTTC. Translation gives CASSPPGREGGEQYF. The whole variable domain, remainder taken from reference TRBV18 and TRBJ2-7, is NAGVMQNPRHLVRRRGQEARLRCSPMKGHSHVYWYRQLPEEGLKFMVYLQKENIIDESGMPKERFSAEFPKEGPSILRIQQVVRGDSAAYFCASSPPGREGGEQYFGPGTRLTVT.

The chain combines TRBV18 with TRBJ1-4; 10 nucleotides match TRBD1. The CDR3 extends over 15 amino acids. With V trimmed by 4 bases and J by 3 bases, 2 bases remained unmatched. Germline-derived CDR1 and CDR2 are KGHSH and LQKENI. The CDR3 DNA sequence: TGTGCCAGCTCACGCGGGACAGGGGCTAATGAAAAACTGTTTTTT. Amino acid sequence: CASSRGTGANEKLFF.

V gene TRBV15 combines with J gene TRBJ1-1; no firm D call. From germline, CDR1 is LNHNV and CDR2 YYDKDF (reference sequence). V lost 1 base to trimming and J lost 7 bases, with 10 bases between them. This CDR3 region has 13 residues. The CDR3 here is CATSRVGQDEAFF. For the CDR3, the DNA is TGTGCCACCAGCAGAGTGGGTCAGGATGAAGCTTTCTTT.

The chain joins TRBV30 to TRBJ1-3, with no clear D. CDR3 length: 17 amino acids. V was pared by 0 bases and J by 0 bases, with 15 bases between. CDR1 is GTSNPN, CDR2 SVGIG, per germline (reference sequence). The CDR3 reads CAWSVDLWENSGNTIYF. CDR3 in DNA: TGTGCCTGGAGTGTAGATTTATGGGAGAACTCTGGAAACACCATATATTTT.

V gene TRBV5-4 combines with J gene TRBJ2-5; 7 bases match TRBD2. CDR1 and CDR2 (germline): SGHNT, YYREEE (reference sequence). V shed 4 bases, J shed 0 bases, and the junction held 6 bases outside the gene matches. The CDR3 is made up of 15 amino acids. The CDR3 here is CASSRSAGDQETQYF. As DNA, the CDR3 is TGTGCCAGCAGCAGGAGTGCGGGAGACCAAGAGACCCAGTACTTC.

The chain links TRBV4-1 to TRBJ1-1; D is possibly TRBD1 (6 bases). The CDR3 sequence is 14 residues long. Germline CDR1 MGHRA, CDR2 YSYEKL. The V end lost 2 bases, the J end lost 2 bases, and 9 bases lay between the germline ends. In nucleotides, the CDR3 is TGCGCCAGCAGCCAACTGGGGGCTAACACTGAAGCTTTCTTT. Its translation: CASSQLGANTEAFF.

The chain links TRBV11-1 to TRBJ2-1; D is possibly TRBD2 (5 bases). The CDR3 totals 15 residues. Trimming pared 6 bases from V and 6 bases from J, leaving 18 bases between. Germline V lookup: CDR1 SGHAT, CDR2 FQDESV (reference sequence). The CDR3, as DNA: TGTGCCAGCAGAAAAATAGCCCCGGGAACCAATGAGCAGTTCTTC. Protein product: CASRKIAPGTNEQFF.